This T cell receptor (beta chain) was recovered during a study of cytomegalovirus exposure and HLA in healthy donors. The overall study: Researchers found that just over 80% of 300 to 450 genotyped donors fell within the Caucasian-associated ancestry cluster.

PCR used 60 Vbeta primers and 13 Jbeta primers. Data came from immunoSEQ multiplex PCR; TCRdb stores just in-frame clones and leaves some out. Of around 120,000 clones listed, around two thirds are singletons. Study-level results: A later analysis reportedly identified an Asian-associated ancestry cluster as carrying fewer N-insertions than the roughly 670-donor mean. Indistinguishability led to the exclusion of some V segments, TRBV6-2 and TRBV6-3 included. Later, an analysis showed that TCR beta chains associated with HLA were more clonally expanded than others that were equally common.

With 0 bases removed from V and 5 bases from J, the gap between germline ends came to 14 bases. The CDR3 extends over 15 amino acids. CDR1 is LNHNV, CDR2 YYDKDF, per germline (reference sequence). Comment on this clone: Antigen specificity is unknown.

This clonotype was obtained from a woman in her thirties or forties in good health and CMV-seropositive. This sequence joins TRBV15 and TRBJ2-7; a weak D match, TRBD2 (5 bases). The sample comprised PBMCs. CDR3 nucleotide sequence: TGTGCCACCAGCAGAGATCCGGGTAGAGGGAACGAGCAGTACTTC. It codes for CATSRDPGRGNEQYF.